This T cell receptor (beta chain) was identified in a study of control samples from healthy donors and cancer patients. Produced via immunoSEQ multiplex PCR; TCRdb's table is partial and in-frame only. The table lists approximately 140,000 clones, more than 85% of them singletons, with more than 5% in the top ten. V gave up 4 bases and J gave up 5 bases; unmatched junction bases: 8. Germline CDR1 SNHLY, CDR2 FYNNEI. The CDR3 is made up of 15 amino acids. This clone was counted a single time. The chain couples TRBV2 to TRBJ2-1; TRBD1 aligns across 7 bases. Sequencing was done on a sample of blood. The sequence was collected from a man aged 18 to 29 in good health. The CDR3 nucleotides are TGTGCCAGCAGTGCCTTCCGAAGGGGGCACAATGAGCAGTTCTTC. Encoded protein: CASSAFRRGHNEQFF. The full variable domain, rest sourced from reference TRBV2 and TRBJ2-1, is EPEVTQTPSHQVTQMGQEVILRCVPISNHLYFYWYRQILGQKVEFLVSFYNNEISEKSEIFDDQFSVERPDGSNFTLKIRSTKLEDSAMYFCASSAFRRGHNEQFFGPGTRLTVL.